Listed below are T cell receptor beta chains from one sample, sequenced in a study of blood T cell repertoires in COVID-19. The protocol was immunoSEQ multiplex PCR, while the TCRdb copy is restricted to in-frame clones and leaves out a portion. Seen here are some 260,000 clones, about 88% observed once, and the top ten hold approximately 2.2%. The sample comprised peripheral blood. These receptors all stem from a woman aged 40 to 50 who had recovered from COVID-19. Both conserved end residues are part of each CDR3. D genes are given only for firm matches. Where a row states a size, it is once, few, many or the class of an expanded clone; other rows omit it.

CASSKLSGGVSIPGGF,TGTGCCAGCAGCAAACTCTCAGGGGGCGTCTCCATCCCTGGAGGATTC,TRBD1,.,TRBV2,TRBJ2-7
CASSRTGIYQETQYF,TGTGCCAGCAGCCGGACAGGGATATACCAAGAGACCCAGTACTTC,TRBD1,.,TRBV5-4,TRBJ2-5
CASSLETGAYGYTF,TGCGCCAGCAGCCTCGAGACAGGGGCATATGGCTACACCTTC,TRBD1,.,TRBV4-1,TRBJ1-2
CAWRKRENEKLFF,TGTGCCTGGAGGAAAAGGGAGAATGAAAAACTGTTTTTT,.,.,TRBV30,TRBJ1-4
CASSRRTGGGNTEAFF,TGTGCCAGTAGTCGGAGGACAGGGGGGGGGAACACTGAAGCTTTCTTT,TRBD1,.,TRBV19,TRBJ1-1
CASSREGNSPLHF,TGTGCCAGCAGTAGGGAGGGCAACTCACCCCTCCACTTT,.,.,TRBV6-5,TRBJ1-6
CASSQGGRLPSNEQFF,TGTGCCAGCAGCCAAGGCGGTCGACTGCCCTCCAATGAGCAGTTCTTC,.,.,TRBV3-1/TRBV3-2,TRBJ2-1
CAWSNGGNQPQHF,TGTGCCTGGAGCAACGGGGGCAATCAGCCCCAGCATTTT,.,few,TRBV30,TRBJ1-5
CASTSELDRYHTGELFF,TGTGCCAGTACCTCGGAATTAGACAGGTATCACACCGGGGAGCTGTTTTTT,.,.,TRBV19,TRBJ2-2
CASSSSVVTDTQYF,TGTGCCAGCAGCTCGTCAGTCGTCACAGATACGCAGTATTTT,.,.,TRBV7-2,TRBJ2-3
CASSLQSRGEAEQYF,TGTGCCAGCAGCCTCCAATCGCGGGGGGAGGCCGAGCAGTACTTC,TRBD2,.,TRBV7-8,TRBJ2-7
CASSRDDSYYNEKLFF,TGTGCCAGCAGCAGAGATGACAGTTACTATAATGAAAAACTGTTTTTT,.,once,TRBV21-1,TRBJ1-4
CASSPGTDYEQYF,TGTGCCAGCAGTCCTGGGACAGACTACGAGCAGTACTTC,TRBD1,.,TRBV6-5,TRBJ2-7
CAWSPGSETQYF,TGTGCCTGGAGTCCAGGGTCGGAGACCCAGTACTTC,.,.,TRBV30,TRBJ2-5
CASSVSGGRVAYGYTF,TGTGCCAGCAGTGTATCAGGGGGCCGCGTCGCCTATGGCTACACCTTC,TRBD1,.,TRBV2,TRBJ1-2
CASSQDLGNQQFF,TGTGCCAGCAGCCAAGATCTAGGTAACCAGCAGTTCTTC,.,.,TRBV4-2,TRBJ2-1
CASSATGTEAFF,TGTGCCAGCTCAGCGACGGGGACTGAAGCTTTCTTT,.,few,TRBV18,TRBJ1-1
CASSPRGSGLADEQFF,TGTGCCAGCAGCCCTAGGGGCTCCGGGTTGGCGGATGAGCAGTTCTTC,.,.,TRBV11-3,TRBJ2-1
CASGAGTPSYEQYF,TGTGCTAGTGGGGCCGGGACACCCTCCTACGAGCAGTACTTC,.,.,TRBV12-5,TRBJ2-7
CAWSVRGPSYNEQFF,TGTGCCTGGAGTGTGAGGGGGCCTTCCTACAATGAGCAGTTCTTC,TRBD1,.,TRBV30,TRBJ2-1
CASSLTGFTGANVLTF,TGTGCCAGTAGTTTGACGGGGTTTACTGGGGCCAACGTCCTGACTTTC,.,.,TRBV19,TRBJ2-6
CAGPAHQYYGYTF,TGTGCCGGGCCGGCTCATCAGTACTATGGCTACACCTTC,.,.,TRBV30,TRBJ1-2
CAITGTGTNYGYTF,TGTGCCATCACGGGGACAGGGACTAACTATGGCTACACCTTC,TRBD1,.,TRBV10-3,TRBJ1-2